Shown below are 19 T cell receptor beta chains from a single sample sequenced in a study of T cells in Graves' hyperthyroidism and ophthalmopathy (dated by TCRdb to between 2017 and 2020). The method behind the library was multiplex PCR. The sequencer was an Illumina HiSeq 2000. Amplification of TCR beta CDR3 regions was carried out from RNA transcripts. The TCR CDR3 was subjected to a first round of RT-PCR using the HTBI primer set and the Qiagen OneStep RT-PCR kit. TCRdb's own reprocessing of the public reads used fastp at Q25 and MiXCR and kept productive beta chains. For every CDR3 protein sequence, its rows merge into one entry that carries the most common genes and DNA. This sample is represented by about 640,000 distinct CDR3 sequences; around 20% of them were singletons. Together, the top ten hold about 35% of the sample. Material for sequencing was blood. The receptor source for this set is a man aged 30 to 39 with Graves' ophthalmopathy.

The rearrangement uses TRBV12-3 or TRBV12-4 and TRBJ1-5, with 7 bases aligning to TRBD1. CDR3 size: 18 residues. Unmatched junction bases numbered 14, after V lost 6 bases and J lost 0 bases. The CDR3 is CASSLWTGQIVSNQPQHF. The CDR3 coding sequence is TGTGCCAGCAGCCTTTGGACGGGACAGATTGTTAGCAATCAGCCCCAGCATTTT.

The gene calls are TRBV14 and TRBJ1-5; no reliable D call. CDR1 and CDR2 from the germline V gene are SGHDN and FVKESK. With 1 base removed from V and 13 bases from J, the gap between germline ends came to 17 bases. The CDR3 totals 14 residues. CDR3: CASSQGGSGSTQHF. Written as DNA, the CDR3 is TGTGCCAGCAGCCAAGGAGGATCGGGCAGCACACAGCATTTT. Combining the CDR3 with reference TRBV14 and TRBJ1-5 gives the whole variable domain EAGVTQFPSHSVIEKGQTVTLRCDPISGHDNLYWYRRVMGKEIKFLLHFVKESKQDESGMPNNRFLAERTGGTYSTLKVQPAELEDSGVYFCASSQGGSGSTQHFGDGTRLSIL.

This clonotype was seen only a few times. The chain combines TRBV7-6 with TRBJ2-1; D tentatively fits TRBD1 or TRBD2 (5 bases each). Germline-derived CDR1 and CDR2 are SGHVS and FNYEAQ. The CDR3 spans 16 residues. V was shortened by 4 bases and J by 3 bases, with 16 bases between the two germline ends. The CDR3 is CASSSLVSGLYNEQFF. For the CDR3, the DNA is TGTGCCAGCAGCTCCCTTGTCTCGGGGCTCTACAATGAGCAGTTCTTC.

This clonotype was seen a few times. The CDR3 loop is CASTLELAGNEQFF. The CDR3 DNA follows: TGTGCCAGCACCCTCGAACTAGCGGGAAATGAGCAGTTCTTC. The chain couples TRBV6-2 or TRBV6-3 to TRBJ2-1, with TRBD2 matching 10 bases. The CDR3 sequence is 14 residues long. Looked up from germline, CDR1 is MNHEY and CDR2 is SVGEGT. The junction had 7 bases not matched to a gene; V was cut back by 7 bases and J by 7 bases.

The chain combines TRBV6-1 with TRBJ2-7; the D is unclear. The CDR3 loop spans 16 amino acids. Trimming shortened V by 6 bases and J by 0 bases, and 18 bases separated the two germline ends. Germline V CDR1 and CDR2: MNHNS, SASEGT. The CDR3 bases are TGTGCCAGCAGAACCGGGCCAAGGGATGGCTCCTACGAGCAGTACTTC. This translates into CASRTGPRDGSYEQYF.

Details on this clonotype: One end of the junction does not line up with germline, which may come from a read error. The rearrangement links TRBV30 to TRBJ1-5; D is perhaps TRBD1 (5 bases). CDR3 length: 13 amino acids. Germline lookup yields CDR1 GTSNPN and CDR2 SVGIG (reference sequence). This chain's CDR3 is CAWSVRGNQPRHF. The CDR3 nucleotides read TGTGCCTGGAGTGTAAGGGGAAATCAGCCCCGGCATTTT.

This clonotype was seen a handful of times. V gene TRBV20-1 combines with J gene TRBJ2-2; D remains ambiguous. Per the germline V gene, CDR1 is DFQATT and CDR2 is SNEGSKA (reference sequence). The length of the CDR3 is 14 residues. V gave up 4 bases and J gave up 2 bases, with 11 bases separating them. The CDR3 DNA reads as TGCAGTGCTACCTCAGTGGACAACACCGGGGAGCTGTTTTTT. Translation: CSATSVDNTGELFF.

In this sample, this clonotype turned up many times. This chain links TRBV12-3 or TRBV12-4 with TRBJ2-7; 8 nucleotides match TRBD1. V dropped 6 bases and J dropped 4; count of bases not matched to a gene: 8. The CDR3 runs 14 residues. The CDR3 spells CASRFGQGGYEQYF. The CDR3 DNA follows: TGTGCCAGCAGATTCGGACAGGGCGGATACGAGCAGTACTTC.

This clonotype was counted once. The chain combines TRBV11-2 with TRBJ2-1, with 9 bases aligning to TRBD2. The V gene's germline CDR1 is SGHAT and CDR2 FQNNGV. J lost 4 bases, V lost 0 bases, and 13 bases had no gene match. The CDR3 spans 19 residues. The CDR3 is CASSLEPPEWLAGYNEQFF. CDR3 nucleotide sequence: TGTGCCAGCAGCTTAGAACCCCCAGAGTGGCTAGCGGGGTACAATGAGCAGTTCTTC.

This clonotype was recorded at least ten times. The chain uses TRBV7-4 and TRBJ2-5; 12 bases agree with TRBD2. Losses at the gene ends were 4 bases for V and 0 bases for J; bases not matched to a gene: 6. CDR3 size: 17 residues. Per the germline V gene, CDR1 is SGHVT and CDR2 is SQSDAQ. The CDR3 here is CASSSSTSGSYQETQYF. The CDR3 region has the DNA TGTGCCAGCAGCTCCTCGACTAGCGGGAGTTACCAAGAGACCCAGTACTTC.

CDR3 region: CASSLTGASGQAYNEQFF. CDR3 nucleotides: TGTGCCAGCAGCTTAACGGGGGCTAGCGGCCAAGCTTACAATGAGCAGTTCTTC. The chain employs TRBV7-3 and TRBJ2-1; D perhaps matches TRBD2 (7 bases). Between the trimmed V and J ends, which lost 0 bases and 4 bases, there was a span of 19 bases. The CDR3 runs 18 residues. Germline V lookup: CDR1 SGHTA, CDR2 FQGTGA.

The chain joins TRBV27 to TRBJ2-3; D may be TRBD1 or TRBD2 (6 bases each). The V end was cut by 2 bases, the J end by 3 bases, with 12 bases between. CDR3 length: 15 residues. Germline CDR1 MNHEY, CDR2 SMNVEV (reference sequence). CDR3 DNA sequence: TGTGCCAGCAGTTTAACCCCGGGGGCGACAGATACGCAGTATTTT. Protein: CASSLTPGATDTQYF.

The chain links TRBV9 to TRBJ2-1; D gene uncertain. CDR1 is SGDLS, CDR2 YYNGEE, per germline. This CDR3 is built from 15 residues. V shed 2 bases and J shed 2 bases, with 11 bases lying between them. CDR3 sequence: CASSVSGDAYNEQFF. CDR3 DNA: TGTGCCAGCAGCGTGTCCGGAGATGCCTACAATGAGCAGTTCTTC.

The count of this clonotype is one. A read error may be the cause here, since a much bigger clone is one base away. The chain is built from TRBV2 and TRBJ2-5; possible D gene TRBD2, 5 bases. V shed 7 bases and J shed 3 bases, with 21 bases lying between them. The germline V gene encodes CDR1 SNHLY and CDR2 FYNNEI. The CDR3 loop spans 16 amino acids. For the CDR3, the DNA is TGTGCCAGCATCGGGCTAAGAGTGGGAGTGAAAGAGACCCAGTACTTC. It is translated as CASIGLRVGVKETQYF.

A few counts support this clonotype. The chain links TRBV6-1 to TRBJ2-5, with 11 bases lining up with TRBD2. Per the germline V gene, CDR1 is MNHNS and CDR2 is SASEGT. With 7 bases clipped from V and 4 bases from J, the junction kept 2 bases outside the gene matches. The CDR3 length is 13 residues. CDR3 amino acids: CASTSGRSETQYF. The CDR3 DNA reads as TGTGCCAGCACTAGCGGGAGGTCAGAGACCCAGTACTTC.

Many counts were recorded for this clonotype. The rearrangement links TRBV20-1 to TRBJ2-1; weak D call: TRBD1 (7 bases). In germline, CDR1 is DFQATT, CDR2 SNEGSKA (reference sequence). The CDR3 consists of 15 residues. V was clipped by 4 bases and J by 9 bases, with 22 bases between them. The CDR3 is CSATGSYAGGSEQFF. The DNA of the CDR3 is TGCAGTGCTACCGGGAGTTACGCAGGGGGGAGTGAGCAGTTCTTC.

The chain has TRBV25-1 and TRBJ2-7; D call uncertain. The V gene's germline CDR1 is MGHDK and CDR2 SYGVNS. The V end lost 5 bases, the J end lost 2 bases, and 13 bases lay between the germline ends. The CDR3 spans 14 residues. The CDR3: CASSPDPTTYEQYF. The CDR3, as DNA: TGTGCCAGCAGTCCCGACCCTACGACCTACGAGCAGTACTTC.

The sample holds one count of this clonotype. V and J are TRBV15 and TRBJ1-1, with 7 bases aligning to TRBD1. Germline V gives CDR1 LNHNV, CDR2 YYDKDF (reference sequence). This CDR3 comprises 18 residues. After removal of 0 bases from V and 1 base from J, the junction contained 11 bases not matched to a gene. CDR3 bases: TGTGCCACCAGCAGAGATTCTGGCAGGGGGAAATCGAACACTGAAGCTTTCTTT. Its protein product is CATSRDSGRGKSNTEAFF.

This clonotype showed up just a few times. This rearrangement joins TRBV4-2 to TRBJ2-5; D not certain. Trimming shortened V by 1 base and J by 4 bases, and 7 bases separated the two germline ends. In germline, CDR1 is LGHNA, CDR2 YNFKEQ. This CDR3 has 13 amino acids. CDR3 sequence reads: CASSQGSLETQYF. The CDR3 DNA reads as TGTGCCAGCAGCCAAGGCTCGTTAGAGACCCAGTACTTC.